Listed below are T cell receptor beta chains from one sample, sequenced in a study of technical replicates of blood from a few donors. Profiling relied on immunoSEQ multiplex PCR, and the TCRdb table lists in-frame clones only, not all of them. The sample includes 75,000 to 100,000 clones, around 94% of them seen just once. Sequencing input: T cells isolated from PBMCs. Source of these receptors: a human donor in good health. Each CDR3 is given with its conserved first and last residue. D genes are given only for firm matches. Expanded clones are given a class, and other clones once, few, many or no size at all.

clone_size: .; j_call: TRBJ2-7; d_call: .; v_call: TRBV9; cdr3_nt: TGTGCCAGCAGCGTAACACCTGTCTACGAGCAGTACTTC; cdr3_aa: CASSVTPVYEQYF
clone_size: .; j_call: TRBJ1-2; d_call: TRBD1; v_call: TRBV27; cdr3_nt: TGTGCCAGCAGTCCCCGGGACAGGGGATATGGCTACACCTTC; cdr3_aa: CASSPRDRGYGYTF
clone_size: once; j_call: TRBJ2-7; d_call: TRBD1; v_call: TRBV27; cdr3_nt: TGTGCCAGCAGTTCCTGGACAGGCCGGGACCAGCAGTACTTC; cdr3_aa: CASSSWTGRDQQYF
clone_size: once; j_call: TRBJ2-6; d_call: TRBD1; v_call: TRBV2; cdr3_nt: TGTGCCACGACTCAGGGGGCTGGGGCCAACGTCCTGACTTTC; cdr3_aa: CATTQGAGANVLTF
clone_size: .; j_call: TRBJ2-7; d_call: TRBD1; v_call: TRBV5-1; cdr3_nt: TGCGCCAGCAGCTCGAGACAGGGAAGCTCCTACGAGCAGTACTTC; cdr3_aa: CASSSRQGSSYEQYF
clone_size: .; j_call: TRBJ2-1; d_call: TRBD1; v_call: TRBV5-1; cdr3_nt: TGCGCCAGCAGCTTCACTGGGACAGGGGCTTACAATGAGCAGTTCTTC; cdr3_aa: CASSFTGTGAYNEQFF
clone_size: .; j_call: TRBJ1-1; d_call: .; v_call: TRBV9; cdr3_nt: TGTGCCAGCAGCACCCACCGGGACAAGAACACTGAAGCTTTCTTT; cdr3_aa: CASSTHRDKNTEAFF
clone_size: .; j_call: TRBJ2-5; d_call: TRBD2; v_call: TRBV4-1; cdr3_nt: TGCGCCAGCAGCCGGGGACTAGCGGGCGAATTCCAAGAGACCCAGTACTTC; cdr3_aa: CASSRGLAGEFQETQYF
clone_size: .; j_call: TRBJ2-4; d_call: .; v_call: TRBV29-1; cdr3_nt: TGCAGCGGTGGGGAGATCGACAAAAACATTCAGTACTTC; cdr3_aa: CSGGEIDKNIQYF
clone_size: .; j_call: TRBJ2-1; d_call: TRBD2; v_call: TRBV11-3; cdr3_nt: TGTGCCAGCGGGAGGGACCCACCTCCGGAGCAGTTCTTC; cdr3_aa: CASGRDPPPEQFF
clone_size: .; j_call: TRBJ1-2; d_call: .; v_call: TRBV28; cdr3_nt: TGTGCCAGCAGCCAGCCGAGGCTGAGGTATGGCTACACCTTC; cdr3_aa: CASSQPRLRYGYTF
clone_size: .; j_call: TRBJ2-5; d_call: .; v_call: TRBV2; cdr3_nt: TGTGCCAGCAGCCTAATGGTGACTAGAGGAGAGACCCAGTACTTC; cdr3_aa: CASSLMVTRGETQYF
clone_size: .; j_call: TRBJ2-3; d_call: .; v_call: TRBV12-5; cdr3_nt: TGTGCTAGTGGTTTGAGTCGGACAGATACGCAGTATTTT; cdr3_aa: CASGLSRTDTQYF
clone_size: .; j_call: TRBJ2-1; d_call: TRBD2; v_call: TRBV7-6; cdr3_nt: TGTGCCAGCAGCTCTCTAGCGGGAGGGCCTCAGTTCTTC; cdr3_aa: CASSSLAGGPQFF
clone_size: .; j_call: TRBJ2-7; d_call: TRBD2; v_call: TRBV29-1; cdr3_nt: TGCAGCGTTGAAGTTTGGCGGGAGGACTCCTACGAGCAGTACTTC; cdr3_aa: CSVEVWREDSYEQYF
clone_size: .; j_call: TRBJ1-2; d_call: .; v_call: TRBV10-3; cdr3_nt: TGTGCCATCAGTCCGGGGTTGGACTATGGCTACACCTTC; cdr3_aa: CAISPGLDYGYTF
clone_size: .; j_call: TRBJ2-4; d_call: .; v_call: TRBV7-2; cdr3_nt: TGTGCCAGCAGCTGGGCAGGTCAGGCCAAAAACATTCAGTACTTC; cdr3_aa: CASSWAGQAKNIQYF
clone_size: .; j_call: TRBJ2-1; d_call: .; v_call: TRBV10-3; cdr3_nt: TGTGCCATCAGTGAGATGGGGGCTAGCGGCTACAATGAGCAGTTCTTC; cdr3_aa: CAISEMGASGYNEQFF
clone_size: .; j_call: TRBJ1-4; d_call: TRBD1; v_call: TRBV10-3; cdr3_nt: TGTGCCATCAGTGAATATGGGGGACAGAGCAATGAAAAACTGTTTTTT; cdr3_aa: CAISEYGGQSNEKLFF
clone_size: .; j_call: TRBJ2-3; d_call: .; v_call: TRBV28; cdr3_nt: TGTGCCAGCCGCATAGCCCTTGGCACAGATACGCAGTATTTT; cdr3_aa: CASRIALGTDTQYF
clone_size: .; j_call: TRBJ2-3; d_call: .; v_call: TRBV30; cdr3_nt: TGTGCCTGGTACAGAACTTTCACAGATACGCAGTATTTT; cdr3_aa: CAWYRTFTDTQYF
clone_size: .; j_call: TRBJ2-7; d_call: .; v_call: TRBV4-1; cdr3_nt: TGCGCCAGCAGCCAAGCGGGGAACCCTTTCAACGAGCAGTACTTC; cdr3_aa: CASSQAGNPFNEQYF
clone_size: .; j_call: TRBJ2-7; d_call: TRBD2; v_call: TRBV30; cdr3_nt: TGTGCCTGGAGTCGACTAGCGGGAGACCAGTACTTC; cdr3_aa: CAWSRLAGDQYF
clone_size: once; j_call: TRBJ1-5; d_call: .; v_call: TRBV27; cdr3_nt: TGTGCCAGCGGTAACAGGGTGAATCAGCCCCAGCATTTT; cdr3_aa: CASGNRVNQPQHF
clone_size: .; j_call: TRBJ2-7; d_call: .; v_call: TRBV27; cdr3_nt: TGTGCCAGCAGCCGAACAGGTTCCCACGAGCAGTACTTC; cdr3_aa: CASSRTGSHEQYF
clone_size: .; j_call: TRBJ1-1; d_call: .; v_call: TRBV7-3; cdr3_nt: TGTGCCAGCAGCTTAAAAGCCGCCGGGAACACTGAAGCTTTCTTT; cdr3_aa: CASSLKAAGNTEAFF
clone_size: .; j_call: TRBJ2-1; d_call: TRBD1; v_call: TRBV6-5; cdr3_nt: TGTGCCAGCAGTTTCCCCGGGACAGATAACAATGAGCAGTTCTTC; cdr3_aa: CASSFPGTDNNEQFF
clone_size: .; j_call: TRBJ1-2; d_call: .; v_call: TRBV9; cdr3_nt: TGTGCCAGCAGCGTAGGGGGCGAATACACCTTC; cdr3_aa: CASSVGGEYTF
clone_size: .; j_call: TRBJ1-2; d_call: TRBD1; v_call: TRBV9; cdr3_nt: TGTGCCAGCAGCGTAGCGACAGGGGACGGCTACACCTTC; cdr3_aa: CASSVATGDGYTF
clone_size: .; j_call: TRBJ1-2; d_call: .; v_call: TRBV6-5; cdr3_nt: TGTGCCAGCAGTTACTCGACTGACTATGGCTACACCTTC; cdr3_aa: CASSYSTDYGYTF
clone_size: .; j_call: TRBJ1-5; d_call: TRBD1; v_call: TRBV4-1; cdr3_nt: TGCGCCAGCAGCCAAGCTCCAGGGGGTAATCAGCCCCAGCATTTT; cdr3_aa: CASSQAPGGNQPQHF
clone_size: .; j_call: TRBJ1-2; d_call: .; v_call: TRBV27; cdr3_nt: TGTGCCAGCGGACGCGGGGAGGGGTTCAGGAGCTATGGCTACACCTTC; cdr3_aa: CASGRGEGFRSYGYTF
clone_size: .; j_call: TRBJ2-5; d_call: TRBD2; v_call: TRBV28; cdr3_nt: TGTGCCAGCAGGAAATGGGGACTAGCGGCCCAAGAGACCCAGTACTTC; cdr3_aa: CASRKWGLAAQETQYF